This note documents a single TCR beta chain sequence. This entry comes from a study of T-cell reconstitution after alpha-beta-depleted transplantation in children. CDR1 is SGHRS, CDR2 YFSETQ, per germline. The V segment lost 0 bases and the J segment 4 bases; nucleotides outside the gene matches: 2. This CDR3 has 14 residues. Using unique molecular identifiers, the investigators prepared the TCRbeta library. MiXCR was run by TCRdb on the PCR reads, yielding one entry per CDR3 protein. The sample holds 150,000 to 200,000 distinct CDR3 sequences, less than 8% seen once. This clonotype was sampled from a human donor who donated a stem cell graft to a child with Wiskott-Aldrich syndrome. This chain joins TRBV5-1 and TRBJ2-5; the match to TRBD2 covers 8 bases. Here the sequenced sample was PBMCs from the stem cell graft donor, taken from the stem cell graft. DNA of the CDR3: TGCGCCAGCAGCTTGGAGCGGGGGCGAGAGACCCAGTACTTC. It is translated as CASSLERGRETQYF.